This T cell receptor beta chain comes out of a study of CD8 T cells in Susac syndrome. Deletions cut 3 bases from V and 1 base from J, with 13 bases between. The V gene's germline CDR1 is KGHDR and CDR2 SFDVKD. The CDR3 is 16 residues long. The authors reverse transcribed roughly 0.5 to 1 ug RNA with random hexamers. TCRdb re-derived calls from the immunoSEQ multiplex PCR reads in MiXCR, one entry per CDR3 protein. Of 250,000 to 300,000 distinct CDR3 sequences in the sample, 70% to 90% were seen once. The origin of this receptor is a human donor with multiple sclerosis. The sample consisted of CD8+ T cells from PBMCs. The V and J genes are TRBV24-1 and TRBJ2-3; D is tentatively TRBD1 or TRBD2 (5 bases each). The CDR3 bases are TGTGCCACCAGTGATCTCCAGGGAGCTGGCACAGATACGCAGTATTTT. Translating it yields CATSDLQGAGTDTQYF.